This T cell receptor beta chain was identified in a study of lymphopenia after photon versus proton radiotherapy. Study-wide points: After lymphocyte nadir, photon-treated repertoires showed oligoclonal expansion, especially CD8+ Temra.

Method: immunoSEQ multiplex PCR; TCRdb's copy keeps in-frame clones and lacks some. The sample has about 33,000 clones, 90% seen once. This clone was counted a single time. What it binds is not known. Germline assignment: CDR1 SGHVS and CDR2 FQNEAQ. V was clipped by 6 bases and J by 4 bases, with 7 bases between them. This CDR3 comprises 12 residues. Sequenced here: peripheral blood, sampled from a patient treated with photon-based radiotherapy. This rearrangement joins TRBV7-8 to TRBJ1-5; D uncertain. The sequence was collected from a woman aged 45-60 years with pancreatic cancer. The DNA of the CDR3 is TGTGCCAGCAGTGGGCAGAATCAGCCCCAGCATTTT. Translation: CASSGQNQPQHF.